This TCR beta chain was recovered during a study of CD8+ T cells in alopecia areata. RNA extraction and reverse transcription yielded cDNA as sequencing template. The method was immunoSEQ multiplex PCR; TCRdb's version includes in-frame clones alone and lacks a portion of them. Of some 120,000 clones in the sample, 45% to 50% were seen once. Patients with alopecia areata provided lesional scalp punch biopsies as well as peripheral blood. Trimming took off 4 bases at V and 5 bases at J, with 11 bases between the two ends. The CDR3 is made up of 12 amino acids. The germline V gene encodes CDR1 SQVTM and CDR2 ANQGSEA.

This chain joins TRBV29-1 and TRBJ1-1, with D unclear. This receptor was identified in a human donor with alopecia areata. The sequencing input was NKG2D-low CD8+ T cells sorted from blood. Here the CDR3 DNA reads TGCAGCGTTGTCAGTCACGGGACTGAAGCTTTCTTT. This gives the protein CSVVSHGTEAFF.